The 15 T cell receptor beta chains listed next were all sequenced from one sample in a study of neurological immune-mediated disorders. Time point specified: longitudinal time-point 3. TCRdb re-analysed the 5' RACE reads in MiXCR, keeping a single row per CDR3 protein. In the table there are about 45,000 distinct CDR3 sequences, about 13% of which are singletons. Specimen: PBMCs. All receptors come from a man aged 25-45 years in good health.

In its sample, this clonotype was seen many times. The chain has TRBV5-1 and TRBJ1-1; D might be TRBD1 (5 bases). Germline V gene sequence: CDR1 SGHRS, CDR2 YFSETQ. Trimming took 0 bases from V and 5 from J, leaving 11 bases between them. The CDR3 consists of 14 residues. The DNA of the CDR3 is TGCGCCAGCAGCTTGGTAGGGACTGTGACTGAAGCTTTCTTT. It translates to CASSLVGTVTEAFF.

The rearrangement links TRBV29-1 to TRBJ1-1; tentative D call: TRBD1 (5 bases). This CDR3 is built from 13 residues. The V end was cut by 6 bases, the J end by 1 base, with 12 bases between. Germline V gene sequence: CDR1 SQVTM, CDR2 ANQGSEA. The CDR3 spells CSVAGGTNTEAFF. DNA for the CDR3: TGCAGCGTAGCGGGAGGGACGAACACTGAAGCTTTCTTT.

This clonotype was detected many times. V is TRBV5-1 and J is TRBJ2-7; 12 nucleotides line up with TRBD2. Losses at the gene ends were 0 bases for V and 0 bases for J; bases not matched to a gene: 1. CDR1 is SGHRS and CDR2 is YFSETQ in the germline V gene. This CDR3 has 16 amino acids. The CDR3 sequence: CASSLATSGSSYEQYF. In DNA, the CDR3 is TGCGCCAGCAGCTTGGCGACTAGCGGGAGCTCCTACGAGCAGTACTTC.

At least ten counts were recorded for this clonotype. The chain links TRBV5-1 to TRBJ2-5, with 12 positions matching TRBD1. Germline loops: CDR1 SGHRS, CDR2 YFSETQ. V was clipped by 3 bases and J by 5 bases; unmatched bases: 5. The CDR3 has 15 residues. In nucleotides, the CDR3 is TGCGCCAGCAGCTCCCAGGGACAGGGGGCGGAGACCCAGTACTTC. This encodes CASSSQGQGAETQYF.

In its sample, this clonotype was seen many times. The rearrangement links TRBV4-2 to TRBJ2-7, with D perhaps matching TRBD1 (6 bases). Trimming pared 1 base from V and 2 bases from J, leaving 12 bases between. This CDR3 has 15 residues. Germline CDR1 and CDR2: LGHNA and YNFKEQ. The CDR3: CASSQGGTPTYEQYF. In nucleotides, the CDR3 is TGTGCCAGCAGCCAAGGGGGGACACCCACCTACGAGCAGTACTTC.

This chain uses TRBV10-3 with TRBJ2-7, with a possible D match to TRBD1 (5 bases). The CDR3 is 12 residues long. With 8 bases removed from V and 1 base from J, the gap between germline ends came to 9 bases. Per germline, CDR1 ENHRY and CDR2 SYGVKD. CDR3 region: CAIAGQSYEQYF. CDR3 nucleotides: TGTGCCATCGCCGGACAATCCTACGAGCAGTACTTC.

This clonotype has a count of ten or more. The J gene is TRBJ2-2, the V gene TRBV28; 8 nucleotides match TRBD1. In germline, CDR1 is MDHEN, CDR2 SYDVKM. V lost 8 bases and J lost 5; bases outside the gene matches: 7. The CDR3 has 14 residues. For the CDR3, the DNA is TGTGCCAGCCGCCAGGGGGCGAGTACCGGGGAGCTGTTTTTT. It codes for CASRQGASTGELFF.

The V call is TRBV20-1, the J call TRBJ1-1; D call uncertain. The ends were cut back, 5 bases at V and 1 base at J, with 8 bases in the middle. The germline V gene encodes CDR1 DFQATT and CDR2 SNEGSKA (reference sequence). The CDR3 has 12 residues. Here the CDR3 DNA reads TGCAGTGCTTCCCGGCCGAACACTGAAGCTTTCTTT. Amino acid sequence: CSASRPNTEAFF.

In this sample, this clonotype turned up many times. The chain uses TRBV29-1 and TRBJ2-7; 7 bases line up with TRBD1. The CDR3 is 14 amino acids. V lost 6 bases to trimming and J lost 5 bases; unmatched junction nucleotides: 13. Looked up from germline, CDR1 is SQVTM and CDR2 is ANQGSEA. Here the CDR3 DNA reads TGCAGCGTCCTCCGGGACAGTAGTGTCAACGAGCAGTACTTC. Translating gives CSVLRDSSVNEQYF.

At least ten counts were recorded for this clonotype. V and J are TRBV10-3 and TRBJ1-5, with 10 bases identical to TRBD1. This CDR3 contains 14 residues. The ends lost 10 bases at V and 5 bases at J; junction bases unmatched: 8. Germline CDR1 reads ENHRY; CDR2 reads SYGVKD. CDR3 in DNA: TGTGCCACCTACGGTGGGACAGGGGATCAGCCCCAGCATTTT. Translation gives CATYGGTGDQPQHF.

With regard to this clonotype: Being one base from a much bigger clone, this may be a read error. DNA of the CDR3: TGCGCCAGCAGTGAGTACGTACAGGGAATCGGAAACACCATATATTTT. It codes for CASSEYVQGIGNTIYF. This chain links TRBV10-2 with TRBJ1-3; weak D call: TRBD1 (6 bases). V lost 1 base, J lost 4 bases, and 14 bases lay in between. Germline assignment: CDR1 WSHSY and CDR2 SAAADI. The CDR3 is 16 residues long.

By sample fraction, this clonotype is medium-sized. The chain links TRBV9 to TRBJ2-1, with no clear D. Germline V gives CDR1 SGDLS, CDR2 YYNGEE. Trimming removed 4 bases at V and 0 bases at J, with 23 bases between. CDR3 length: 19 amino acids. CDR3 nucleotides: TGTGCCAGCAGCCAGAGCCTCGAAGGTACATCTAGCTCCTACAATGAGCAGTTCTTC. It is translated as CASSQSLEGTSSSYNEQFF.

The CDR3 coding sequence is TGTGCCACCAGTGACTACGATCCCAGGGGCACTGAAGCTTTCTTT. It yields the protein CATSDYDPRGTEAFF. The gene calls are TRBV24-1 and TRBJ1-1, with a weak D call TRBD1 (6 bases). This CDR3 spans 15 amino acids. Germline CDR1 is KGHDR and CDR2 is SFDVKD. The V and J ends lost 4 bases and 4 bases respectively, with 15 bases between them.

This clonotype was found many times. This chain uses TRBV20-1 with TRBJ2-2; 7 bases match TRBD2. The CDR3 sequence is 16 residues long. The J segment lost 5 bases and the V segment lost 7 bases, leaving 16 bases of the junction unmatched. Per the germline V gene, CDR1 is DFQATT and CDR2 is SNEGSKA (reference sequence). CDR3 amino acids: CSVVPGSGTWTGELFF. The CDR3 DNA sequence: TGCAGTGTAGTCCCAGGGAGCGGGACGTGGACCGGGGAGCTGTTTTTT.

Of note for this clonotype: A much larger clone lies one base from this, so it may be a read error. The CDR3 DNA follows: TGTGCCAGCTCACAAAGGAGCACCGGGGAGCTGTTTTTT. It yields the protein CASSQRSTGELFF. The V call is TRBV18, the J call TRBJ2-2; D not resolved. Trimming left V 4 bases short and J 4 bases short, with 7 bases between. Germline V gives CDR1 KGHSH, CDR2 LQKENI. The CDR3 extends over 13 amino acids. The entire variable domain, with the rest obtained from reference TRBV18 and TRBJ2-2, is as follows: NAGVMQNPRHLVRRRGQEARLRCSPMKGHSHVYWYRQLPEEGLKFMVYLQKENIIDESGMPKERFSAEFPKEGPSILRIQQVVRGDSAAYFCASSQRSTGELFFGEGSRLTVL.